What follows are 24 T cell receptor beta chains derived from one specimen sequenced in a study of blood T cell repertoires in COVID-19. Profiled with immunoSEQ multiplex PCR; TCRdb holds only in-frame clones, not every one. There are approximately 260,000 clones in the sample; 80% to 90% occur only once, and 6.6% lies in the top ten. The sequencing input was PBMCs or T cells enriched from blood (not recorded which). All receptors derive from a woman aged 50 to 65 who had been exposed to COVID-19.

J is TRBJ1-5 and V is TRBV3-1 (or the pseudogene TRBV3-2); the D gene is possibly TRBD1 (5 bases). Trimming pared 6 bases from V and 6 bases from J, leaving 18 bases between. Germline V gene sequence: CDR1 LGHDT, CDR2 YNNKEL (reference sequence). This CDR3 spans 15 amino acids. In nucleotides, the CDR3 is TGTGCCAGCAGTTACTCGACGGGGGAAGCTCAGCCCCAGCATTTT. It is translated as CASSYSTGEAQPQHF.

The chain links TRBV7-9 to TRBJ1-1, with TRBD1 identical over 10 bases. J gave up 0 bases and V 5 bases, and 6 bases lay outside the gene matches. Per the germline V gene, CDR1 is SEHNR and CDR2 is FQNEAQ (reference sequence). This CDR3 comprises 16 residues. CDR3 amino acids: CASSRTGGRLNTEAFF. The CDR3 nucleotides read TGTGCCAGCAGCCGGACAGGGGGGCGCTTGAACACTGAAGCTTTCTTT. The whole variable domain, filled in from reference TRBV7-9 and TRBJ1-1, reads DTGVSQNPRHKITKRGQNVTFRCDPISEHNRLYWYRQTLGQGPEFLTYFQNEAQLEKSRLLSDRFSAERPKGSFSTLEIQRTEQGDSAMYLCASSRTGGRLNTEAFFGQGTRLTVV.

J is TRBJ1-1 and V is TRBV1. TRBV1 is a listed pseudogene. This CDR3 is 11 amino acids long. The CDR3 DNA sequence: TGCACCATCGACCGGGATACTGAAGCTTTCTTT. Translated: CTIDRDTEAFF.

V gene TRBV7-2 combines with J gene TRBJ2-7, with D perhaps matching TRBD2 (6 bases). V lost 1 base to trimming and J lost 10 bases, with 17 bases between them. Germline V gene lookup returns CDR1 SGHTA and CDR2 FQGNSA. CDR3 length: 14 residues. CDR3 sequence reads: CASSLEWGEVNQYF. The CDR3 DNA sequence: TGTGCCAGCAGCTTAGAGTGGGGGGAAGTGAACCAGTACTTC.

The chain uses TRBV29-1 and TRBJ2-7; possible D gene TRBD1, 5 bases. This CDR3 spans 12 amino acids. V was cut by 0 bases and J by 4 bases, with 7 bases left in between. CDR1 SQVTM and CDR2 ANQGSEA come from the germline V gene. The CDR3 DNA reads as TGCAGCGTTGAAGATAGGGGTTACGAGCAGTACTTC. Protein sequence: CSVEDRGYEQYF.

The chain uses TRBV20-1 and TRBJ2-1; perhaps TRBD2 as D (5 bases). This CDR3 has 14 residues. Trimming removed 3 bases from V and 0 bases from J, with 9 bases in between. From germline, CDR1 is DFQATT and CDR2 SNEGSKA (reference sequence). The CDR3 region is CSASLGSSYNEQFF. In DNA, the CDR3 is TGCAGTGCTAGTTTGGGGAGCTCCTACAATGAGCAGTTCTTC.

This clone occurred once. At one end, the junction sequence differs from germline, possibly due to a read error. The V call is TRBV3-1 (or the pseudogene TRBV3-2), the J call TRBJ1-2; D perhaps matches TRBD1 (5 bases). Looked up from germline, CDR1 is LGHDT and CDR2 is YNNKEL (reference sequence). The CDR3 is made up of 13 amino acids. The CDR3 protein is CASSQRGYRTAAF. CDR3 bases: TGTGCCAGCAGCCAACGTGGGTACAGGACCGCTGCCTTC.

The rearrangement links TRBV15 to TRBJ1-1; tentative D call: TRBD1 (6 bases). Trimming pared 0 bases from V and 8 bases from J, leaving 13 bases between. There are 14 residues in the CDR3. Germline-derived CDR1 and CDR2 are LNHNV and YYDKDF (reference sequence). CDR3 sequence: CATSRDGEGTEAFF. The CDR3 DNA reads TGTGCCACCAGCAGAGATGGGGAGGGGACAGAAGCTTTCTTT.

The chain employs TRBV27 and TRBJ2-1; 11 bases fit TRBD1. The CDR3 has 15 amino acids. Germline V lookup: CDR1 MNHEY, CDR2 SMNVEV (reference sequence). Trimming took 5 bases from V and 7 from J; bases not matched to a gene: 7. The DNA for the CDR3 is TGTGCCAGCAGTCCTCGGACAGGGGGCATAAATGAGCAGTTCTTC. Its translation: CASSPRTGGINEQFF.

Only one count was recorded for this clone. The chain has TRBV14 and TRBJ2-4, with a weak D call TRBD2 (5 bases). CDR1 SGHDN and CDR2 FVKESK come from the germline V gene. This CDR3 has 16 residues. Trimming pared 4 bases from V and 1 base from J, leaving 14 bases between. CDR3: CASSPLGETAKNIQYF. The CDR3 DNA follows: TGTGCCAGCAGCCCCCTGGGAGAGACGGCCAAAAACATTCAGTACTTC.

The chain recombines TRBV11-2 with TRBJ1-1, with D possibly matching TRBD1 (6 bases). CDR3 length: 16 amino acids. V gave up 5 bases and J gave up 1 base, with 17 bases separating them. From germline, CDR1 is SGHAT and CDR2 FQNNGV. This chain's CDR3 is CASSPRSRGQNTEAFF. The CDR3 coding sequence is TGTGCCAGCAGCCCTCGATCCAGGGGCCAGAACACTGAAGCTTTCTTT.

V usage is TRBV18 and J usage is TRBJ1-3, with D perhaps TRBD1 (6 bases). This CDR3 has 15 residues. Germline V CDR1 and CDR2: KGHSH, LQKENI. Trimming removed 3 bases from V and 0 bases from J, with 9 bases in between. In nucleotides, the CDR3 is TGTGCCAGCTCACCTACAGGGATCTCTGGAAACACCATATATTTT. It is translated as CASSPTGISGNTIYF.

About this clone itself: The sample carries other DNA sequences with the same CDR3. The chain employs TRBV10-1 and TRBJ2-3; TRBD2 is a possible D gene (5 bases). With 3 bases removed from V and 3 bases from J, the gap between germline ends came to 10 bases. The CDR3 consists of 14 residues. The germline V gene encodes CDR1 WNHNN and CDR2 SYGVQD (reference sequence). The CDR3: CASSDDGGTDTQYF. DNA of the CDR3: TGCGCCAGCAGTGATGATGGAGGAACAGATACGCAGTATTTT.

V and J are TRBV27 and TRBJ1-1; perhaps TRBD1 as D (5 bases). The CDR3 is made up of 14 amino acids. Germline values: CDR1 MNHEY, CDR2 SMNVEV (reference sequence). The ends were cut back, 4 bases at V and 1 base at J, with 10 bases in the middle. The CDR3 spells CASSSQQANTEAFF. Written as DNA, the CDR3 is TGTGCCAGCAGTTCCCAACAGGCGAACACTGAAGCTTTCTTT.

This clone was picked up a small number of times. The same CDR3 is also encoded by other DNA sequences in this sample. The chain is built from TRBV6-1 and TRBJ2-5; D is ambiguous. The CDR3 sequence is 12 residues long. V was shortened by 0 bases and J by 5 bases, with 4 bases between the two germline ends. Germline V gene sequence: CDR1 MNHNS, CDR2 SASEGT. CDR3 sequence reads: CASSEARETQYF. The DNA of the CDR3 is TGTGCCAGCAGTGAAGCGCGGGAGACCCAGTACTTC.

The rearrangement links TRBV30 to TRBJ2-3; no clear D. V was clipped by 1 base and J by 0 bases, with 2 bases between them. Germline V CDR1 and CDR2: GTSNPN, SVGIG (reference sequence). The CDR3 is made up of 12 amino acids. CDR3 in amino acids: CAWSASTDTQYF. The CDR3 DNA sequence: TGTGCCTGGAGTGCTAGCACAGATACGCAGTATTTT.

V and J are TRBV5-1 and TRBJ1-2, with 8 bases matching TRBD1. V shed 2 bases and J 0 bases; nucleotides not matched to a gene: 6. CDR3 length equals 16 residues. CDR1 and CDR2 (germline): SGHRS, YFSETQ. CDR3 DNA sequence: TGCGCCAGCAGCTTACCGGGACAGGCGTCTAACTATGGCTACACCTTC. It is translated as CASSLPGQASNYGYTF.

The J gene is TRBJ1-5, the V gene TRBV28, with 10 bases that match TRBD1. This CDR3 region has 16 residues. J gave up 5 bases and V 5 bases, and 9 bases lay outside the gene matches. Germline V gene data show CDR1 as MDHEN and CDR2 as SYDVKM. The CDR3 is CASSRGPTGGHQPQHF. Written as DNA, the CDR3 is TGTGCCAGCAGTCGAGGCCCGACAGGGGGCCATCAGCCCCAGCATTTT.

The chain joins TRBV25-1 to TRBJ2-1; TRBD2 matches at 8 bases. Per the germline V gene, CDR1 is MGHDK and CDR2 is SYGVNS. Trimming took 4 bases from V and 1 from J; bases not matched to a gene: 12. The CDR3 totals 18 residues. The chain's CDR3 is CASSGSGATRGSYNEQFF. CDR3 nucleotide sequence: TGTGCCAGCAGTGGTAGCGGGGCCACCCGGGGGTCCTACAATGAGCAGTTCTTC.

The J gene is TRBJ1-2, the V gene TRBV28, with D possibly being TRBD1 (5 bases). CDR3 length: 16 amino acids. Trimming left V 4 bases short and J 4 bases short, with 19 bases between. Germline assignment: CDR1 MDHEN and CDR2 SYDVKM. CDR3 sequence reads: CASSSIGGLVFYGYTF. In nucleotides, the CDR3 is TGTGCCAGCAGTTCGATCGGGGGTCTCGTCTTCTATGGCTACACCTTC.

This chain connects TRBV7-3 to TRBJ2-2; the D is unclear. This CDR3 contains 13 residues. Germline CDR1 and CDR2: SGHTA and FQGTGA. Trimming cost V 5 bases and J 2 bases, with 6 bases left between them. The CDR3 DNA follows: TGTGCCAGCAGCCTATCTAACACCGGGGAGCTGTTTTTT. This encodes CASSLSNTGELFF.

This clone was observed once. The rearrangement uses TRBV9 and TRBJ1-6, with 8 bases fitting TRBD1. The ends lost 4 bases at V and 6 bases at J; junction bases unmatched: 3. CDR3 length: 14 residues. Germline CDR1 reads SGDLS; CDR2 reads YYNGEE. For the CDR3, the DNA is TGTGCCAGCAGCCCCGGACAGGGTAATTCACCCCTCCACTTT. Protein product: CASSPGQGNSPLHF.

The chain has TRBV5-1 and TRBJ1-2, with a tentative D call TRBD1 (5 bases). CDR3 length equals 14 residues. Germline V lookup: CDR1 SGHRS, CDR2 YFSETQ. V was clipped by 0 bases and J by 8 bases, with 14 bases between them. The CDR3 region is CASSLDGRVEGYTF. CDR3 bases: TGCGCCAGCAGCTTGGACGGCAGGGTGGAGGGCTACACCTTC.

The V gene is TRBV28, the J gene TRBJ2-1; 8 nucleotides line up with TRBD1. The CDR3 is 19 amino acids. Germline trimming cut 4 bases from V and 9 bases from J; bases unmatched to any gene: 23. Germline V CDR1 and CDR2: MDHEN, SYDVKM. CDR3 amino acids: CASSSPSIGQGGTGGEQFF. The CDR3 DNA is TGTGCCAGCAGTTCCCCAAGCATCGGACAGGGCGGGACCGGGGGTGAGCAGTTCTTC.